This T cell receptor (beta chain) was observed in a study of blood T cell repertoires in COVID-19. On the study more broadly: T cells, B-cell-depleted T cells, or PBMCs provided the cDNA or gDNA that served as material.

The germline V gene has CDR1 KGHSH and CDR2 LQKENI. J lost 3 bases, V lost 6 bases, and 7 bases had no gene match. The CDR3 is made up of 14 amino acids. Produced via immunoSEQ multiplex PCR; TCRdb's table is partial and in-frame only. This table holds around 260,000 clones, 85% to 90% found once. This chain uses TRBV18 with TRBJ2-5; 7 nucleotides agree with TRBD2. The source is a woman aged 55-70 years with COVID-19, enrolled during active disease. The sample comprised peripheral blood. CDR3 nucleotide sequence: TGTGCCAGCTCCCCTCTAGCGGCGAAAGAGACCCAGTACTTC. It is translated as CASSPLAAKETQYF.